This TCR beta chain was recorded in a study of cytomegalovirus exposure and HLA in healthy donors (dated by TCRdb to the late 2010s). The study in broad terms: An earlier analysis of approximately 590 of the donors reported approximately 300 Gb of sequence data and 117 million unique TCR beta sequences from about 179 million T cells. The study aimed to test whether cataloging public T cell receptors could reveal signatures of past pathogen exposure. The study used immunosequencing to profile the T cell repertoires of 666 subjects and linked those repertoires to cytomegalovirus serostatus. The number of typed donors differed by locus: 629-630 for A, B, C, DRB1 and DQB1; 522 for DQA1; around 580 for DPA1; and about 470 for DPB1. Among the roughly 400 genotyped donors, approximately 81% belonged to the genetic ancestry cluster associated with self-reported Caucasian donors. HLA typing covered class I and class II loci at four-digit resolution. Genome-wide SNP genotypes for about three fifths of the 666 donors were used in a later genetic analysis, which treated that subset as a discovery cohort. Donor age, sex, ethnicity and CMV serostatus were collected together with the repertoire data. In an earlier analysis of about 590 of the donors, high-throughput TCR beta sequencing was used to judge whether each TCR beta V gene segment behaved as functional or pseudogenic. An early release that covered about 600 HLA-typed donors contained approximately 300 gigabases of sequencing data and 85 million to 100 million unique TCR sequences. A later analysis re-analyzed previously published TCR beta repertoires from 666 donors and added high-resolution HLA genotyping to study TCR occurrence patterns. In the later analysis, no new phenotypic data were used to find candidate immune exposures; instead, reliance was placed on TCR beta sequences and their occurrence across donors. Among roughly 400 genotyped donors of the cohort, an average of around 250,000 unique TCR beta nucleotide sequences was sequenced per donor, of which about 19% were non-productive. The study combined high-throughput TCR immunosequencing, statistical association of individual TCRs with disease status, and machine learning to predict cytomegalovirus infection status. A separate validation cohort of roughly 120 different subjects was used in addition to the roughly 720-subject first cohort. All discovery cohort repertoires had been generated on a single sequencing platform. Four or five DR-DQ haplotypes were handled as single units for association and clustering because linkage in the cohort was strong. The investigation overall reported the following: Most CMV-associated TCR beta chains appeared to be HLA-restricted in a later analysis, and the HLA associations seemed to be driven largely by CMV exposure. Immune exposure information for the cohort was limited to CMV serostatus. While some public TCRs were present in many individuals, most TCR sequences turned up only very rarely across donors. V-gene and J-gene trimming of TCR beta chains was associated with a missense DCLRE1C variant in a later genetic analysis, and the association was replicated in an independent cohort. The authors suggested that the approach could potentially be generalized to other disease states and immunological phenotypes. HLA typing was unavailable for some donors at each locus, so association tests used only the typed subset. Assigning TCR associations to individual alleles was difficult when HLA alleles, especially DR and DQ, strongly co-occurred. A cluster of highly shared sequence variants was judged likely to be a technical artifact of the sequencing pipeline. In this cohort, only TCR beta chains were sequenced, and detectable features were limited by the absence of alpha or paired-chain data. Linkage disequilibrium might explain the correlated functional status among segregating V segments, but an unknown experimental factor could not be excluded. In a later analysis, HLA-associated TCR beta chains showed more clonal expansion and lower generation probabilities than non-associated chains that were equally common. Because counts were too low, about 17 rarely observed V segments, including chromosome 9 orphons, were excluded from the earlier analysis of about 500 of the donors. According to a later genetic analysis, donors in an Asian-associated ancestry cluster had fewer N-insertions in productive TCRs than the roughly 670-donor mean. Several of the top co-occurrence clusters appeared to be linked to parvovirus B19, influenza, CMV and Epstein-Barr virus, according to a later analysis. In the study, 150 to 200 TCR beta chains were listed as associated with cytomegalovirus. Broadly in line with IMGT annotations, most TCR beta V segments showed up in productive rearrangements about 87% or about 30% of the time in an earlier analysis of about 500 of the donors. In a later analysis, the rate of TCR association differed among HLA loci, with DRB1 alleles having the most associated TCRs and HLA-C alleles having the fewest. The presence/absence analyses assumed that sequencing depth was roughly uniform across donors, and that assumption may not be true. A further reported finding was that TCR beta sequences accurately predicted the HLA-A and HLA-B alleles for most subjects in the first cohort. At a false discovery rate of 0.05, a later analysis linked 16,000 or so TCR beta sequences to specific HLA alleles. The classifier was reported to diagnose cytomegalovirus status with high specificity and sensitivity in both the original and validation cohorts. In vitro tests confirmed that a few of the cytomegalovirus-associated TCR beta chains recognize cytomegalovirus antigens.

For this clone: What antigen it recognizes has not been identified. Base qualities are not at hand, and no much larger clone is one base apart.

The cohort comprised some 700 healthy bone marrow donors. At the time of sampling, all cohort members were nominally healthy, though unrecorded immune exposures were likely present. The donor was CMV seronegative and was included in the group of 352 seronegative cohort members. Every donor gave a peripheral blood sample, and the peripheral blood mononuclear cells from that sample were used for TCR beta sequencing. Genomic DNA extraction from the blood cell samples was performed with the Qiagen DNeasy Blood Extraction Kit. The library was produced with the immunoSEQ multiplex PCR assay. For the multiplex PCR, a mixture combining 60 forward primers for TCR Vbeta segments and 13 reverse primers for TCR Jbeta segments was used. The CDR3 region of rearranged TCR beta genes was amplified from genomic DNA with a multiplex PCR assay. Amplified TCR beta libraries were sequenced as 87-base-pair reads on the Illumina HiSeq System. The authors' pipeline ran thus. Across the 700 or so repertoires, a later analysis counted some 80 million unique TCR beta chains, 9 million to 14 million of which were shared by at least two donors. Raw reads were error-corrected and collapsed into unique sequences by a nearest-neighbor algorithm in which closely related sequences were merged to remove PCR and sequencing errors. Alignment of CDR3 sequences to IMGT reference sequences was used to assign V, D and J gene segments. For a sequence to be retained, a match of at least six nucleotides to both a V gene segment and a J gene segment was required. Rearrangements were called productive when the CDR3 lacked stop codons and stayed in frame with V and J; all others were non-productive. CDR3 was defined by IMGT convention, running from the second conserved V-encoded cysteine to the conserved J-encoded phenylalanine. Sequences without an unambiguous match to a single V gene segment were excluded from the earlier analysis of almost 600 of the donors. In an earlier analysis of 587 of the donors, V segments were called functional above 56.7% productive rearrangements and were called segregating when the between-donor standard deviation exceeded 5%. A statistical classification framework was developed to diagnose cytomegalovirus status using the catalog of TCR beta chain sequences. A later analysis assigned V and J genes by comparing TCR nucleotide sequences with IMGT/GENE-DB human TR gene sequences. In a later analysis, CDR3 sequences and most-parsimonious VDJ recombination scenarios were assigned using the TCRdist pipeline. In a later analysis, every TCR beta chain was defined by the combination of its CDR3 amino acid sequence and its V-gene family, and reads without a unique V-gene family were dropped. As a way to deal with suspected cross-contamination and a sequencing artifact, a later analysis dropped 450 to 600 nucleotide sequences that were highly shared and had low generation probability. A later analysis calculated a clonal expansion index for each public chain from normalized within-repertoire ranks of inferred template counts. A later analysis computed generation probabilities with a VDJ recombination model fitted to out-of-frame rearrangements, and checked the results against IGoR. A later analysis scored TCR-TCR, TCR-HLA and TCR-CMV co-occurrence with hypergeometric tests, applying a repertoire-size bias correction to TCR pairs. To estimate false discovery rates, a later analysis permuted the HLA or CMV assignments 20 times. In a later analysis, co-occurring TCRs were grouped with DBSCAN, and TCRdist sequence similarity was added when clustering was performed within HLA-allele-positive subsets. For co-occurrence clustering, repertoires with fewer than 30,000 or more than 120,000 public chains were excluded, along with four to six repertoires with anomalous nucleotide sharing. As stored in TCRdb, this immuneACCESS dataset retains in-frame rearrangements with V and J assigned. A fraction of the clones does not appear; measured against another copy, unresolved V genes explain less than half of the discrepancy, and the remainder lacks a known reason. The DNA was the basis for D and trimming; V, J and clone size are from that table. In this sample the table shows 130,000 or so clones, 80% of which occur a single time. Together, the top ten hold around 5% of the sample.

This receptor was identified in a man between 25 and 39 years old in good health and CMV-seronegative. Sequencing input: PBMCs.

The CDR3 protein sequence reads: CASSHGQLNSPLHF. At the DNA level, the sequence is TGTGCCAGCAGCCACGGACAGTTAAATTCACCCCTCCACTTT. The receptor chain draws on TRBV2 and TRBJ1-6, with TRBD1 perhaps the D gene, on 6 matching bases. Relative to germline, V is 6 bases shorter and J is 7 bases shorter, with 13 bases between their ends. CDR1 and CDR2 (SNHLY, FYNNEI) derive from the germline V gene. Inclusive of the bounding cysteine and phenylalanine, the CDR3 is 14 residues long. Only CDR3 DNA remains: 42 bases, in frame from the first base.